This TCR beta chain was obtained from a study of vaccination effects on CD4 cells after COVID-19. The CDR3 extends over 15 amino acids. Losses at the gene ends were 5 bases for V and 5 bases for J; bases not matched to a gene: 9. Germline CDR1 and CDR2: LGHDT and YNNKEL (reference sequence). Prior to sequencing, the ViraFEST assay stimulated PBMC with viral peptide pools, which expanded the antigen-specific CD4+ T cells. CD4+ T cells were isolated after around 10 days of culture. Infection with SARS-CoV-2 occurred in the person between March and December 2020, and PCR confirmed it. In its sample, this clone was seen a few times. Its antigen is as yet unknown. The repertoire was sequenced with immunoSEQ multiplex PCR; TCRdb's copy has only in-frame clones and lacks some. The repertoire includes 20,000 to 30,000 clones, approximately 80% of them detected once, and approximately 21% sits in the top ten.

The sequence was obtained from a human donor who had a prior SARS-CoV-2 infection. The sequencing here drew on CD4+ T cells from PBMCs cultured with HCoV-NL63 spike peptides, taken before COVID-19 vaccination. The chain combines TRBV3-1 (or the pseudogene TRBV3-2) with TRBJ1-1; TRBD1 aligns across 9 bases. CDR3 sequence (DNA): TGTGCCAGCAGCTCCCGCGGACAGGGGAATACTGAAGCTTTCTTT. Its translation is CASSSRGQGNTEAFF.